This T cell receptor (beta chain) came from a study of T cells in narcolepsy. Study-level findings and limits: Comparing one patient's CSF and blood CD4+ clonotypes highlighted HCRT- and TRIB2-specific autoreactive clonotypes. Healthy controls reportedly lacked the autoreactive clonotypes serially found in patients' blood.

The germline CDR1 and CDR2 sequences are LGHNT and FRNRAP. The CDR3 loop spans 12 amino acids. V was shortened by 7 bases and J by 10 bases, with 16 bases between the two germline ends. Worth noting for this clone: Its target is not known.

The method was immunoSEQ multiplex PCR; TCRdb's version includes in-frame clones alone and lacks a portion of them. The sample carries about 20,000 clones, about 80% recorded once. This sequence joins TRBV12-5 and TRBJ1-1; D is unclear. The source material was memory (CD45RA-) CD4+ T cells from blood. The sequence was collected from a human donor in good health. CDR3 coding DNA: TGTGCTAGTGCCGTCGAGGGAGGTTCAGCTTTCTTT. It codes for CASAVEGGSAFF.